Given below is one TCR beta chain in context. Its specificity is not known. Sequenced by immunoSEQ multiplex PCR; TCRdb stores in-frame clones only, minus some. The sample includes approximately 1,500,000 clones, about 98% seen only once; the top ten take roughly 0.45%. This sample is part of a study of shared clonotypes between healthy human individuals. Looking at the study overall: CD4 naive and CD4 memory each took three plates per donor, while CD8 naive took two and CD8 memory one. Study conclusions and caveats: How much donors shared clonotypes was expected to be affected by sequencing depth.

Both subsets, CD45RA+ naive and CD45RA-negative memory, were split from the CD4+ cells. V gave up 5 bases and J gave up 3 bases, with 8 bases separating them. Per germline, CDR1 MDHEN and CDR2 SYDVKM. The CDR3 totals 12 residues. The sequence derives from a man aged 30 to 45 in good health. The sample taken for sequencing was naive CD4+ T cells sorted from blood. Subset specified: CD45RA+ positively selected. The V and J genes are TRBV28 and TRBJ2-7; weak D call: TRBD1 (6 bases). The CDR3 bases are TGTGCCAGCAGTCAGGACAGCTACGAGCAGTACTTC. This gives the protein CASSQDSYEQYF.